This TCR beta chain originates from a study of cytomegalovirus exposure and HLA in healthy donors. The CDR3 spans 12 residues. Trimming stripped 7 bases from V and 7 bases from J, with 11 bases between. The germline V gene has CDR1 MNHNY and CDR2 SVGAGI (reference sequence). Remarks on this clone: Its antigen is still unknown.

Primers: 60 Vbeta forward and 13 Jbeta reverse. Sequenced by immunoSEQ multiplex PCR; TCRdb stores in-frame clones only, minus some. Among some 170,000 clones listed, roughly four fifths were seen once. Study results and caveats: Most TCR sequences were seen very rarely across donors, but some public TCRs occurred in many. Near-uniform donor sequencing depth was presumed by presence/absence analyses. A prior analysis recorded that most TCR beta V segments were productive about 90% or about 30% of the time. A later analysis found most CMV-associated TCR beta chains apparently HLA-restricted.

V and J are TRBV6-6 and TRBJ2-1; maybe TRBD1 (7 bases). Specimen: PBMCs. This clonotype originated in a woman aged 18-35 years in good health and CMV-seronegative. In DNA, the CDR3 is TGTGCCAGCAACCCAGGGGGGAATGAGCAGTTCTTC. Its translation is CASNPGGNEQFF.